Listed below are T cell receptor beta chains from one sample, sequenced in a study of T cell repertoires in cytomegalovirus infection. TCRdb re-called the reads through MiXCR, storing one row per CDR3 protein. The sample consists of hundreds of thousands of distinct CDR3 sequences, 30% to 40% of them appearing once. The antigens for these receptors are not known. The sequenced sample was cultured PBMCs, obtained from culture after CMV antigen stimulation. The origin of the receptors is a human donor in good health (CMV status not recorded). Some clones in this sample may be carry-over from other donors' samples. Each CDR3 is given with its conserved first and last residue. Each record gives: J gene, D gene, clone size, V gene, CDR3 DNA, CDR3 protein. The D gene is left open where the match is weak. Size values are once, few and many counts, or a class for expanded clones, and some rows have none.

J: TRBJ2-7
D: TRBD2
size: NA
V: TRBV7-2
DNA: TGTGCCAGCAGCTTAAAGGCTGGGGGGGGCGAGCAGTACTTC
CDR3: CASSLKAGGGEQYF

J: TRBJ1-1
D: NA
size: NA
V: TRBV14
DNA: TGTGCCAGCAGCCTTGGACTGACCGCGGCTATGAACACTGAAGCTTTCTTT
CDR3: CASSLGLTAAMNTEAFF

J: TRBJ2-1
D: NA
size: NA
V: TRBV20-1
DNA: TGCAGTGCTGGGACGCGGGGTGAGCAGTTCTTC
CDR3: CSAGTRGEQFF

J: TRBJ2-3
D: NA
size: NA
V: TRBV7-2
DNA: TGTGCCAGCAACCGGGACTCTTCGACAGATACGCAGTATTTT
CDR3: CASNRDSSTDTQYF

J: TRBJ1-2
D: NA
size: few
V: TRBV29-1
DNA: TGCAGCGTATTAGAGGAGTACTATGGCTACACCTTC
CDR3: CSVLEEYYGYTF

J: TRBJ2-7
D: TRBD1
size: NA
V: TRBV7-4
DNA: TGTGCCAGCAGCTCGGCCGCCGGGACAGGGGCGTACGAGCAGTACTTC
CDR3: CASSSAAGTGAYEQYF

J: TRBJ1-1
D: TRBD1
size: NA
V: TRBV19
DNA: TGTGCCAGTAGTATAACAGGGGGGCGAAGCACTGAAGCTTTCTTT
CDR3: CASSITGGRSTEAFF

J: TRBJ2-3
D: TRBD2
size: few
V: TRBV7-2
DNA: TGTGCCAGCAGCTCCGGGGGGGGGGGCCGCACAGATACGCAGTATTTT
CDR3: CASSSGGGGRTDTQYF

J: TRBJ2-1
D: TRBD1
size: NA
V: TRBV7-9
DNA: TGTGCCGGGGACAGTTACAATGAGCAGTTCTTC
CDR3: CAGDSYNEQFF

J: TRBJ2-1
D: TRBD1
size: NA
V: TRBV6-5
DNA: TGTGCCAGCAGTTACGGAAGGCCGGGACAGGGGTACAATGAGCAGTTCTTC
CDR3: CASSYGRPGQGYNEQFF

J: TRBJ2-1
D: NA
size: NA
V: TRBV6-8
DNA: TGTGCCAGCAGTTACTCGGCTAGTCCCAATGAGCAGTTCTTC
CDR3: CASSYSASPNEQFF

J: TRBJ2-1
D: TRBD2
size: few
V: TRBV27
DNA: TGTGCCAGCAGTTTGACTAGCGGGAGCTTTGGCTCCTACAATGAGCAGTTCTTC
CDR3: CASSLTSGSFGSYNEQFF

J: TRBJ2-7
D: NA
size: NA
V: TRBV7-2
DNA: TGTGCCAGCAGCTTAGGGCCAAACCACGAGCAGAACTTC
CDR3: CASSLGPNHEQNF

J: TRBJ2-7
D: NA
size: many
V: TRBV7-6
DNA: TGTGCCAGCAGCCGACCCAGGGACGGGGGCATCTACGAGCAGTACTTC
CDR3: CASSRPRDGGIYEQYF

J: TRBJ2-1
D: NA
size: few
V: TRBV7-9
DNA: TGTGCCAGCAGCCTCCGCGGACGGCTTAATGAGCAGTTCTTC
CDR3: CASSLRGRLNEQFF

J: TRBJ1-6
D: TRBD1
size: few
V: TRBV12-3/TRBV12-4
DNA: TGTGCCAGCAGTACGGGACAGGCTAATTCACCCCTCCACTTT
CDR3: CASSTGQANSPLHF

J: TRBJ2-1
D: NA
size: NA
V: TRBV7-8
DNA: TGTGCCAGCAGCCCGGGGGCGCACAATGAGCAGTTCTTC
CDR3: CASSPGAHNEQFF

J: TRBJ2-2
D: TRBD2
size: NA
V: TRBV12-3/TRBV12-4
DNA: TGTGCCAGCAGCCTCCTTAGCGGGAGTTTTATCGGGGAGCTGTTTTTT
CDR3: CASSLLSGSFIGELFF

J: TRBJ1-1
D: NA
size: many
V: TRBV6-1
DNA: TGTGCCAGCAAGAGAGAAACTGAAGCTTTCTTT
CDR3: CASKRETEAFF

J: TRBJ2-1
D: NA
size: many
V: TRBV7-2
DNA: TGTGCCAGCAGCTTAGTACTCAACGATAAGCAGTTCTTC
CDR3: CASSLVLNDKQFF

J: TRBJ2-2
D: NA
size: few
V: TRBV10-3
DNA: TGTGCCGCCGGGGGTTCGAACACCGGGGAGCTGTTTTTT
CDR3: CAAGGSNTGELFF

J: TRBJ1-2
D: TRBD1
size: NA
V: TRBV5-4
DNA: TGTGCCAGCAGCTTCAGGGGGCTGGATGGCTACACCTTC
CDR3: CASSFRGLDGYTF

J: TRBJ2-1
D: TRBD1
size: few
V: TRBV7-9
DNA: TGTGCCAGCAGCCTCATCGGACAGGGGTATGAGCAGTTCTTC
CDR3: CASSLIGQGYEQFF

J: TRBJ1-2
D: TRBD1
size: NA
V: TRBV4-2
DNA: TGTGCCAGCAGCCAGGCCGGACAGGGTCACTATCTAGAAGGCTACACCTTC
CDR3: CASSQAGQGHYLEGYTF

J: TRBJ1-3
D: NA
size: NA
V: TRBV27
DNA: TGTGCCAGCAGTGGCCTCGGGGGAAACACCATATATTTT
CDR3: CASSGLGGNTIYF

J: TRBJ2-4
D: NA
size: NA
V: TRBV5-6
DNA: TGTGCCAGCAGCCCCACCCGGACAGTTTTTGTCAAAAACATTCAGTACTTC
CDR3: CASSPTRTVFVKNIQYF

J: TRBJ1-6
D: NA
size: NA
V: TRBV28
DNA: TGTGCCAGCAGTTTAGGGGGCAGGGAGCATTCACCCCTCCACTTT
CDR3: CASSLGGREHSPLHF

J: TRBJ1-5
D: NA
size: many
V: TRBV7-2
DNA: TGTGCCAGCAGCCCCGAGGGGGGGCGCAATCAGCCCCAGCATTTT
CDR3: CASSPEGGRNQPQHF

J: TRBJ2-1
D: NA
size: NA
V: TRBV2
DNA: TGTGCCAGCAGTGATCGGGAATATAACAATGAGCAGTTCTTC
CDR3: CASSDREYNNEQFF